Following are 15 T cell receptor beta chains from one sample sequenced in a study of regulatory T cells in long-lasting Graves disease. Building the TCR beta libraries relied on iRepertoire HTBI primers, and CDR3 regions underwent Arm-PCR. TCRdb fed the multiplex PCR reads into MiXCR, producing one record per CDR3 protein. The sample records approximately 350,000 distinct CDR3 sequences, roughly 25% being singletons. Time point meaning: persistent/refractory GD, antithyroid drugs over 5 years with positive TRAb. PBMC-extracted RNA yielded the TCR library. The material sequenced was peripheral blood mononuclear cells (PBMCs), taken when the disease was refractory, from a patient treated with antithyroid drugs. These receptors all stem from a woman in her forties with Graves disease.

This clonotype was observed at least ten times. The chain is built from TRBV27 and TRBJ2-2; TRBD1 or TRBD2 may be the D gene (5 bases each). Germline V gene data show CDR1 as MNHEY and CDR2 as SMNVEV (reference sequence). CDR3 length: 13 amino acids. Trimming left V 6 bases short and J 1 base short, with 6 bases between. This CDR3 is CASRGRNTGELFF. DNA of the CDR3: TGTGCCAGCAGGGGACGGAACACCGGGGAGCTGTTTTTT.

The chain is built from TRBV7-3 and TRBJ2-1; 12 bases are shared with TRBD2. Germline trimming cut 6 bases from V and 8 bases from J; bases unmatched to any gene: 8. Per germline, CDR1 SGHTA and CDR2 FQGTGA. The CDR3 length is 15 residues. CDR3 in amino acids: CASSPGLAGSDEQFF. CDR3 in DNA: TGTGCCAGCAGTCCCGGACTAGCGGGGAGCGATGAGCAGTTCTTC. Combining the CDR3 with reference TRBV7-3 and TRBJ2-1 gives the whole variable domain GAGVSQTPSNKVTEKGKYVELRCDPISGHTALYWYRQSLGQGPEFLIYFQGTGAADDSGLPNDRFFAVRPEGSVSTLKIQRTERGDSAVYLCASSPGLAGSDEQFFGPGTRLTVL.

Remarks on this clonotype: It may be a read error: a sequence one base away is much more abundant. The V call is TRBV20-1, the J call TRBJ1-1, with D possibly matching TRBD1 (6 bases). The CDR3 has 14 residues. CDR1 DFQATT and CDR2 SNEGSKA come from the germline V gene (reference sequence). V dropped 2 bases and J dropped 6 bases, with 16 bases sitting between them. The CDR3 DNA sequence: TGCAGTGCTAGATGGAGGGGGAAGAAGGCTGAAGCTTTCTTT. Protein: CSARWRGKKAEAFF.

The chain uses TRBV29-1 and TRBJ1-3; no definite D call. V dropped 2 bases and J dropped 0 bases, with 8 bases sitting between them. This CDR3 spans 14 amino acids. The germline V gene encodes CDR1 SQVTM and CDR2 ANQGSEA. In DNA form, the CDR3 reads TGCAGCGTTGAACCGGACGGCTCTGGAAACACCATATATTTT. It is translated as CSVEPDGSGNTIYF.

The rearrangement joins TRBV20-1 to TRBJ1-6; D ambiguous. The CDR3 has 10 residues. Germline CDR1 is DFQATT and CDR2 is SNEGSKA (reference sequence). V was clipped by 8 bases and J by 10 bases, with 9 bases between them. The CDR3 nucleotides are TGCAGTACACAGACGTCACCCCTCCACTTT. This encodes CSTQTSPLHF.

V gene TRBV29-1 combines with J gene TRBJ2-7; D might be TRBD1 (6 bases). The CDR3 spans 12 residues. Trimming removed 6 bases from V and 7 bases from J, with 16 bases in between. Germline V gene sequence: CDR1 SQVTM, CDR2 ANQGSEA. CDR3 nucleotides: TGCAGCGTGACTGGACAGCTGTCGGAGCAGTACTTC. It codes for CSVTGQLSEQYF.

This clonotype was counted a few times. J is TRBJ2-7 and V is TRBV5-6, with D uncertain. Germline loops: CDR1 SGHDT, CDR2 YYEEEE. CDR3 size: 15 residues. V was pared by 0 bases and J by 0 bases, with 10 bases between. The CDR3 loop reads CASSLEGLGSYEQYF. In nucleotides, the CDR3 is TGTGCCAGCAGCTTGGAGGGTTTGGGCTCCTACGAGCAGTACTTC.

This clonotype was observed many times. The genes are TRBV19 and TRBJ1-2; unclear D gene. The CDR3 is 13 residues long. V shed 3 bases and J shed 4 bases, with 9 bases lying between them. Germline V lookup: CDR1 LNHDA, CDR2 SQIVND (reference sequence). The CDR3 here is CASSMRGPYGYTF. The DNA for the CDR3 is TGTGCCAGTAGTATGAGAGGGCCCTATGGCTACACCTTC.

This clonotype was seen ten or more times. The chain employs TRBV27 and TRBJ2-1, with 7 bases matching TRBD2. J lost 0 bases, V lost 6 bases, and 11 bases had no gene match. The CDR3 is made up of 17 amino acids. Germline V gives CDR1 MNHEY, CDR2 SMNVEV (reference sequence). The CDR3: CASSPIGGGSSYNEQFF. The DNA for the CDR3 is TGTGCCAGCAGCCCCATCGGGGGAGGGAGCTCCTACAATGAGCAGTTCTTC.

This clonotype was seen a few times. V gene TRBV6-1 combines with J gene TRBJ2-4, with a possible D match to TRBD2 (6 bases). The germline gives CDR1 MNHNS, CDR2 SASEGT. The ends were cut back, 10 bases at V and 8 bases at J, with 12 bases in the middle. The length of the CDR3 is 11 residues. The CDR3 region has the DNA TGTGCCACCCGGGACTCAGACATTCAGTACTTC. Protein product: CATRDSDIQYF.

The chain employs TRBV19 and TRBJ2-5, with D unresolved. Germline loops: CDR1 LNHDA, CDR2 SQIVND (reference sequence). Trimming took 6 bases from V and 2 from J, leaving 7 bases between them. There are 12 residues in the CDR3. CDR3 protein: CASSASQETQYF. The CDR3 bases are TGTGCCAGTAGCGCCTCTCAAGAGACCCAGTACTTC.

This clonotype was observed many times. The chain recombines TRBV29-1 with TRBJ2-5; D might be TRBD1 (6 bases). The V end lost 6 bases, the J end lost 7 bases, and 15 bases lay between the germline ends. Germline-derived CDR1 and CDR2 are SQVTM and ANQGSEA. The CDR3 covers 12 residues. The CDR3 region is CSVLVPTGTQYF. As DNA, the CDR3 is TGCAGCGTCCTGGTGCCGACAGGGACCCAGTACTTC.

This clonotype appeared many times. The rearrangement links TRBV28 to TRBJ1-5, with a weak D call TRBD1 (6 bases). Trimming pared 2 bases from V and 3 bases from J, leaving 8 bases between. The CDR3 consists of 14 residues. The germline V gene has CDR1 MDHEN and CDR2 SYDVKM. CDR3 loop: CASSLRGINQPQHF. The DNA of the CDR3 is TGTGCCAGCAGTTTAAGGGGGATCAATCAGCCCCAGCATTTT.

This clonotype has more than one count but fewer than ten. The rearrangement links TRBV28 to TRBJ1-3; no clear D gene. Trimming stripped 8 bases from V and 4 bases from J, with 12 bases between. This CDR3 has 13 residues. Per germline, CDR1 MDHEN and CDR2 SYDVKM. Here the CDR3 DNA reads TGTGCCAGCGGTTGGGCAGGCGGAAACACCATATATTTT. Translating it yields CASGWAGGNTIYF. Full variable domain (rest looked up from reference TRBV28 and TRBJ1-3): DVKVTQSSRYLVKRTGEKVFLECVQDMDHENMFWYRQDPGLGLRLIYFSYDVKMKEKGDIPEGYSVSREKKERFSLILESASTNQTSMYLCASGWAGGNTIYFGEGSWLTVV.

The V and J genes are TRBV19 and TRBJ2-4, with 7 bases lining up with TRBD1. With 6 bases clipped from V and 4 bases from J, the junction kept 12 bases outside the gene matches. This CDR3 has 16 residues. CDR1 and CDR2 from the germline V gene are LNHDA and SQIVND (reference sequence). The CDR3 DNA sequence: TGTGCCAGTAGGGAGACAGGGAAGGGAACGAAAAACATTCAGTACTTC. Amino acid sequence: CASRETGKGTKNIQYF.